This paragraph reports one T cell receptor beta chain. In the original analysis: Reference gene primer amplification in the assay estimated nucleated cell counts. Profiled with immunoSEQ multiplex PCR; TCRdb holds only in-frame clones, not every one. The DNA gave D and trimming, while V, J and clone size come from that table. The sample gives more than 55,000 clones, roughly 92% of which show up once; 4.6% is in the top ten. The entry originates in a study of blood T cell repertoires in COVID-19. Study summary: Material from acute and convalescent COVID-19 was sourced from the United States, Italy and Spain.

The sample taken for sequencing was peripheral blood. This receptor was taken from a man between 45 and 60 years old with active COVID-19.

The DNA for the CDR3 is TGTGCCAGCAGCGTGGGGCATAGTGACACCATATATTTT. Protein: CASSVGHSDTIYF. The chain couples TRBV9 to TRBJ1-3; the D gene is possibly TRBD1 (5 bases). Germline assignment: CDR1 SGDLS and CDR2 YYNGEE. The CDR3 covers 13 residues. V lost 2 bases, J lost 8 bases, and 11 bases lay in between.